This T cell receptor beta chain is drawn from a study of T cells in Graves' hyperthyroidism and ophthalmopathy. Study-level points and caveats: Also found in blood were most expanded thyroid clonotypes above 0.001.

In its sample, this clonotype was seen many times. Its antigen is unidentified. Template material for amplifying TCR beta CDR3 regions consisted of RNA transcripts. First-round RT-PCR targeting the TCR CDR3 was performed with the HTBI primer set. MiXCR, run by TCRdb on the multiplex PCR reads, gives a single entry per CDR3 protein. The sample lists about 270,000 distinct CDR3 sequences; approximately 14% were seen once. This receptor was identified in a woman in her fifties or sixties with Graves' hyperthyroidism that later progressed to Graves' ophthalmopathy. Sample: blood.

CDR3 protein: CASSPVKATNEKLFF. CDR3 nucleotide sequence: TGTGCCAGCTCACCAGTCAAGGCAACTAATGAAAAACTGTTTTTT. The rearrangement joins TRBV18 to TRBJ1-4; the D is unclear. Germline CDR1 and CDR2: KGHSH and LQKENI. The V and J ends lost 2 bases and 0 bases respectively, with 7 bases between them. The CDR3 loop spans 15 amino acids.